These 13 T cell receptor beta chains came from one sample sequenced in a study of cytomegalovirus exposure and HLA in healthy donors. 13 Jbeta primers and 60 Vbeta primers were used for the PCR. Repertoires were generated with immunoSEQ multiplex PCR, while TCRdb's copy carries only in-frame clones and drops some. The sample lists more than 65,000 clones, around 74% occurring once. The sequenced sample was PBMCs. These receptors all come from a woman aged 50 to 65 in good health and CMV-seropositive.

V is TRBV7-9 and J is TRBJ1-1; a possible D gene is TRBD1 (6 bases). The CDR3 consists of 16 residues. Germline values: CDR1 SEHNR, CDR2 FQNEAQ (reference sequence). V lost 5 bases and J lost 4, with 20 bases in between. For the CDR3, the DNA is TGTGCCAGCAGCACCAGACAGGTTAGAGAAATCACTGAAGCTTTCTTT. It encodes CASSTRQVREITEAFF.

Here the CDR3 reads CATWANGNTIYF. CDR3 in DNA: TGTGCCACCTGGGCGAACGGAAACACCATATATTTT. The chain joins TRBV6-5 to TRBJ1-3, with D unresolved. The V end lost 10 bases, the J end lost 4 bases, and 11 bases lay between the germline ends. This CDR3 is built from 12 residues. Germline CDR1 and CDR2: MNHEY and SVGAGI.

There are a few counts of this clone. J is TRBJ1-2 and V is TRBV6-5; a weak D match, TRBD1 (6 bases). There are 13 residues in the CDR3. Trimming took off 6 bases at V and 8 bases at J, with 16 bases between the two ends. CDR1 is MNHEY, CDR2 SVGAGI, per germline. In nucleotides, the CDR3 is TGTGCCAGCAGACCGCGACAGGTACAAGGCTACACCTTC. This encodes CASRPRQVQGYTF.

The V gene is TRBV11-3, the J gene TRBJ2-1, with TRBD2 identical over 8 bases. The V and J ends lost 2 bases and 8 bases, in that order; junction bases with no gene match: 5. CDR1 and CDR2 from the germline V gene are SGHNT and YENEEA. This CDR3 region has 14 residues. CDR3 in amino acids: CASSLTSGGDEQFF. In DNA, the CDR3 is TGTGCCAGCAGCTTAACTAGCGGTGGCGATGAGCAGTTCTTC.

The chain recombines TRBV18 with TRBJ2-5; tentatively, D is TRBD1 (5 bases). Germline CDR1 KGHSH, CDR2 LQKENI. V lost 0 bases to trimming and J lost 2 bases, with 13 bases between them. The CDR3 length is 16 residues. CDR3 DNA sequence: TGTGCCAGCTCACCACCAAACACAGGCCCACAAGAGACCCAGTACTTC. Amino acids: CASSPPNTGPQETQYF.

There are a few counts of this clone. The chain is built from TRBV5-4 and TRBJ1-4; no reliable D call. V lost 4 bases and J lost 5, with 15 bases in between. The CDR3 loop spans 15 amino acids. Germline CDR1 and CDR2: SGHNT and YYREEE (reference sequence). The CDR3 loop is CASSTDGNLNEKLFF. In nucleotides, the CDR3 is TGTGCCAGCAGCACTGACGGGAACCTAAATGAAAAACTGTTTTTT.

This chain connects TRBV27 to TRBJ1-1, with unresolved D. Germline V gene lookup returns CDR1 MNHEY and CDR2 SMNVEV (reference sequence). Trimming removed 3 bases at V and 7 bases at J, with 12 bases between. The CDR3 consists of 13 residues. CDR3 DNA: TGTGCCAGCAGTTTTGGTGAGCTTAATGAAGCTTTCTTT. It encodes CASSFGELNEAFF.

The gene calls are TRBV6-1 and TRBJ2-7; D may be TRBD1 (6 bases). CDR1 and CDR2 (germline): MNHNS, SASEGT. The CDR3 spans 14 residues. The V end lost 8 bases, the J end lost 0 bases, and 14 bases lay between the germline ends. The CDR3 DNA reads TGTGCCAGCTTTAGGACAGCGAACTCCTACGAGCAGTACTTC. Amino acid sequence: CASFRTANSYEQYF.

This sequence joins TRBV6-5 and TRBJ2-7; a possible D gene is TRBD2 (7 bases). The CDR3 has 15 amino acids. From germline, CDR1 is MNHEY and CDR2 SVGAGI. Trimming took off 4 bases at V and 5 bases at J, with 18 bases between the two ends. CDR3 sequence reads: CASSFGGAEGDEQYF. The CDR3 region has the DNA TGTGCCAGCAGTTTTGGGGGGGCTGAGGGGGACGAGCAGTACTTC.

In this sample, this clone turned up a few times. The chain links TRBV25-1 to TRBJ1-2, with a possible D match to TRBD1 (5 bases). V lost 6 bases and J lost 8, with 13 bases in between. CDR3 length equals 12 residues. The V gene's germline CDR1 is MGHDK and CDR2 SYGVNS. CDR3 in DNA: TGTGCCAGCAGCCAGGGACTGGGGGGCTACACCTTC. This encodes CASSQGLGGYTF.

V and J are TRBV21-1 and TRBJ1-5. TRBV21-1 is reported as a pseudogene. CDR3 size: 12 residues. CDR3 protein: CASSSYNQPQHF. As DNA, the CDR3 is TGTGCCAGCAGCAGTTACAATCAGCCCCAGCATTTT.

V usage is TRBV7-8 and J usage is TRBJ1-5, with D perhaps TRBD1 (6 bases). Trimming shortened V by 2 bases and J by 9 bases, and 14 bases separated the two germline ends. From germline, CDR1 is SGHVS and CDR2 FQNEAQ. There are 14 residues in the CDR3. The CDR3 DNA reads TGTGCCAGCAGCTTATCATCTGACAGGACGCCCCAGCATTTT. Its translation: CASSLSSDRTPQHF.

The chain employs TRBV11-2 and TRBJ1-1, with no clear D. The germline V and J ends were trimmed by 4 bases and 0 bases, with 15 bases remaining between them. Germline values: CDR1 SGHAT, CDR2 FQNNGV. The CDR3 has 16 amino acids. The CDR3 loop reads CASSSPGSNMNTEAFF. The DNA of the CDR3 is TGTGCCAGCAGCTCCCCGGGGAGTAACATGAACACTGAAGCTTTCTTT.